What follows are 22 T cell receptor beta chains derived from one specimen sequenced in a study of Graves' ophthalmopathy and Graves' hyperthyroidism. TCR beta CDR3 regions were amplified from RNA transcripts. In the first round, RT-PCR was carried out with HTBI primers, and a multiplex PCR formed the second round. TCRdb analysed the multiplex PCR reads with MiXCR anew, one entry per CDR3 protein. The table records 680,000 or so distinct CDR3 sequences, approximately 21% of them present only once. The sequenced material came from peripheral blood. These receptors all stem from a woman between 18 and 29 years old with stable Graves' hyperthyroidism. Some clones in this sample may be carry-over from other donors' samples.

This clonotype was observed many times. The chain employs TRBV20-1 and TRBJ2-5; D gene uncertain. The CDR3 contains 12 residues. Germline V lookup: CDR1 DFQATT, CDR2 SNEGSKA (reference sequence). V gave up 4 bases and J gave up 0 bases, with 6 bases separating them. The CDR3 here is CSAKVYQETQYF. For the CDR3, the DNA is TGCAGTGCTAAGGTGTACCAAGAGACCCAGTACTTC.

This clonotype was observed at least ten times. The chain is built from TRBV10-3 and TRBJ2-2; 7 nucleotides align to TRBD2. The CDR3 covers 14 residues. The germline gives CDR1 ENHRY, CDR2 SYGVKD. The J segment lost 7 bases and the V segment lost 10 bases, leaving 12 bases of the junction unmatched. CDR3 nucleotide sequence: TGTGCCACCCGACCAGCGGGGAGGGACGGGGAGCTGTTTTTT. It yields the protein CATRPAGRDGELFF.

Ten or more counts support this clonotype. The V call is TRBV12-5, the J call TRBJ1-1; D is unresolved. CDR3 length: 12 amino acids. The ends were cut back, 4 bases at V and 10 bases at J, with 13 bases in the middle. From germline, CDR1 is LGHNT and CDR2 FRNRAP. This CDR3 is CASGYSLLGAFF. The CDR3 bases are TGTGCTAGTGGTTACAGCCTTCTGGGAGCTTTCTTT.

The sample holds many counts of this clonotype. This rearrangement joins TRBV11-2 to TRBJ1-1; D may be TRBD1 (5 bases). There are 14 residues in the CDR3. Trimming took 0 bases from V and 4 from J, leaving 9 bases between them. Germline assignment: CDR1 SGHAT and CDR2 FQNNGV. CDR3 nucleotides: TGTGCCAGCAGCTTAGAGTTTGGGGGCACTGAAGCTTTCTTT. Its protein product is CASSLEFGGTEAFF. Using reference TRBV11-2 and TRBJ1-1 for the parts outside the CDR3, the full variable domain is EAGVAQSPRYKIIEKRQSVAFWCNPISGHATLYWYQQILGQGPKLLIQFQNNGVVDDSQLPKDRFSAERLKGVDSTLKIQPAKLEDSAVYLCASSLEFGGTEAFFGQGTRLTVV.

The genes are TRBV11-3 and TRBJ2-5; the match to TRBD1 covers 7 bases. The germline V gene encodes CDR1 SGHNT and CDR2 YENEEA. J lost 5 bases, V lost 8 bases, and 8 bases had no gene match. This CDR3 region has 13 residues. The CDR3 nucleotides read TGTGCCAGCCGCCAGGGGGTAGGGGAGACCCAGTACTTC. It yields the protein CASRQGVGETQYF.

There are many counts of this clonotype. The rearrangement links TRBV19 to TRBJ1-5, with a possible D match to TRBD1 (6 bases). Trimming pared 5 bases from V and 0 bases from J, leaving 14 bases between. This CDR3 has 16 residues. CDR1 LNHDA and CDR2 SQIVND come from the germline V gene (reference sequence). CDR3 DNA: TGTGCCAGTAGTTCGACAGGACGATATAGCAATCAGCCCCAGCATTTT. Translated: CASSSTGRYSNQPQHF.

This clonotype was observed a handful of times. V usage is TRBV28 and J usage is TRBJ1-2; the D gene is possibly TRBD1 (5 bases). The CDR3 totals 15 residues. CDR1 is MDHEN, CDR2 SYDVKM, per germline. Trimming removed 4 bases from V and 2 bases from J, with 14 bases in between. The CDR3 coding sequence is TGTGCCAGCAGTTCCCGGGGCGTCAGGAACTATGGCTACACCTTC. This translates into CASSSRGVRNYGYTF.

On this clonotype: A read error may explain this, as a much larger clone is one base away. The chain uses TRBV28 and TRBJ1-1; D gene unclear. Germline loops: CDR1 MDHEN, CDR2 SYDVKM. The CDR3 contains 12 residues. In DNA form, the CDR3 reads TGTGCCGGCAGTTTACGACGGCTTGAAGCTTTCTTT. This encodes CAGSLRRLEAFF.

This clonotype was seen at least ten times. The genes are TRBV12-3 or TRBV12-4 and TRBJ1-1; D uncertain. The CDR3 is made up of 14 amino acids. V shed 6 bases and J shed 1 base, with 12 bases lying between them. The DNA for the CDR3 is TGTGCCAGCAGATCCTTGGGAAAGAACACTGAAGCTTTCTTT. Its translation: CASRSLGKNTEAFF.

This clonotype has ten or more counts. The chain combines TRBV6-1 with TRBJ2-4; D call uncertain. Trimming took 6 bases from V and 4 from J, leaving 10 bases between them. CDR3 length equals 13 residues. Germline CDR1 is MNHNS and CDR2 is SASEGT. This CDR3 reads CASRQLLKNIQYF. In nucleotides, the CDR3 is TGTGCCAGCAGACAACTCCTTAAAAACATTCAGTACTTC.

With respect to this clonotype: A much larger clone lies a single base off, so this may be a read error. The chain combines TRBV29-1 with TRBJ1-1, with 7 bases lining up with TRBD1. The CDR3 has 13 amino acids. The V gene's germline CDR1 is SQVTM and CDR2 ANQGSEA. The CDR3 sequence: CSGQGSVNIEAFF. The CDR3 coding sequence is TGCAGCGGACAGGGATCAGTGAACATTGAAGCTTTCTTT.

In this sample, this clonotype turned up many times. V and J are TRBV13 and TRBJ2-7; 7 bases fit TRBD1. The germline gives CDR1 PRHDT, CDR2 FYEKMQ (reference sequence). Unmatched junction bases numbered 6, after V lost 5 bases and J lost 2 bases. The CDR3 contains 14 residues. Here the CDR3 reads CASSTRDRPYEQYF. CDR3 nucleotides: TGTGCCAGCAGCACCCGGGACAGACCCTACGAGCAGTACTTC.

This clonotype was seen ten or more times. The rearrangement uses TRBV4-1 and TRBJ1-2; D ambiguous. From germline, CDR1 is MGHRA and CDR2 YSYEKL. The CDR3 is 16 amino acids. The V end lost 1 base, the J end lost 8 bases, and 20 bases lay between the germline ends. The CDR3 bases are TGCGCCAGCAGCCAAGTAGACCCCATATGGTCATCCGGCTACACCTTC. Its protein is CASSQVDPIWSSGYTF.

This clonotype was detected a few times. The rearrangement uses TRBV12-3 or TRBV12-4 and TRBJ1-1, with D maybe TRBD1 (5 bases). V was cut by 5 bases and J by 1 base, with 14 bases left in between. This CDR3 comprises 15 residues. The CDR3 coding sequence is TGTGCCAGCAGTCCCTTTACAGGACGGAACACTGAAGCTTTCTTT. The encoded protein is CASSPFTGRNTEAFF.

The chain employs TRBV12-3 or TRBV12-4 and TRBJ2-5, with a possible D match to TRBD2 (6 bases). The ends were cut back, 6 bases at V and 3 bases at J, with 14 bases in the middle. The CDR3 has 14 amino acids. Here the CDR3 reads CASRGGTTEETQYF. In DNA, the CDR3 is TGTGCCAGCAGGGGGGGTACAACAGAAGAGACCCAGTACTTC.

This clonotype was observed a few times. CDR3 nucleotides: TGCGCCAGCAGCCAACAACGGACAGGGTCCTACGAGCAGTACTTC. Protein sequence: CASSQQRTGSYEQYF. The rearrangement links TRBV4-3 to TRBJ2-7; 8 nucleotides match TRBD1. Germline V CDR1 and CDR2: LGHNA, YSLEER. There are 15 residues in the CDR3. J lost 1 base, V lost 2 bases, and 4 bases had no gene match.

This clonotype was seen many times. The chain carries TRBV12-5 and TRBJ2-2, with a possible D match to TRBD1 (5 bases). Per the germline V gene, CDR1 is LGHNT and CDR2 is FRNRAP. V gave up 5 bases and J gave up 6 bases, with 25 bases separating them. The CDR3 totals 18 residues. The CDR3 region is CASGLGRRAGEFPGELFF. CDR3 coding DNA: TGTGCTAGTGGTCTGGGGCGTCGGGCAGGAGAATTTCCCGGGGAGCTGTTTTTT. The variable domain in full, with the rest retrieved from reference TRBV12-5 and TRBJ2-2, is DARVTQTPRHKVTEMGQEVTMRCQPILGHNTVFWYRQTMMQGLELLAYFRNRAPLDDSGMPKDRFSAEMPDATLATLKIQPSEPRDSAVYFCASGLGRRAGEFPGELFFGEGSRLTVL.

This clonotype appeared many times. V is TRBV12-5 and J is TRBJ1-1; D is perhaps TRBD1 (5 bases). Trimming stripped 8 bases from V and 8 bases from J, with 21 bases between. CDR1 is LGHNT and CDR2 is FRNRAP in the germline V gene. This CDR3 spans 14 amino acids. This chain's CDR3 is CASRLQGGGTEAFF. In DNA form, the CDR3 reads TGTGCTAGTCGTCTTCAGGGCGGGGGTACCGAAGCTTTCTTT.

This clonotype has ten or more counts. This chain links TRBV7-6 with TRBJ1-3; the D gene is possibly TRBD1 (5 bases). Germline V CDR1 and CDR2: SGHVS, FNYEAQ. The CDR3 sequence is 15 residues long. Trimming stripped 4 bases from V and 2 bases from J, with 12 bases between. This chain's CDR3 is CASSSVDIAGNTIYF. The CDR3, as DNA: TGTGCCAGCAGCTCCGTGGACATAGCTGGAAACACCATATATTTT. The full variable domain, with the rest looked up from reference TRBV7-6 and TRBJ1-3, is GAGVSQSPRYKVTKRGQDVALRCDPISGHVSLYWYRQALGQGPEFLTYFNYEAQQDKSGLPNDRFSAERPEGSISTLTIQRTEQRDSAMYRCASSSVDIAGNTIYFGEGSWLTVV.

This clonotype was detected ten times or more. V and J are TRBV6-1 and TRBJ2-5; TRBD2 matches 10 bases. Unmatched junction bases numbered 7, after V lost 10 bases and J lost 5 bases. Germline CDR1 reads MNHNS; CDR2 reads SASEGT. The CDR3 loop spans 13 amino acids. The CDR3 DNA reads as TGTGCCATGAGCGGGAGGGCAAGTGAGACCCAGTACTTC. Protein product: CAMSGRASETQYF.

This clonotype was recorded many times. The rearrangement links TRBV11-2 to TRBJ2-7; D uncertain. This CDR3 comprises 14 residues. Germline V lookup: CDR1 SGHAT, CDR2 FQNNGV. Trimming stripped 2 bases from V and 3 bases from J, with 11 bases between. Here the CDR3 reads CASSLIGILYEQYF. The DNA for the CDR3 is TGTGCCAGCAGCTTAATTGGCATCCTCTACGAGCAGTACTTC.

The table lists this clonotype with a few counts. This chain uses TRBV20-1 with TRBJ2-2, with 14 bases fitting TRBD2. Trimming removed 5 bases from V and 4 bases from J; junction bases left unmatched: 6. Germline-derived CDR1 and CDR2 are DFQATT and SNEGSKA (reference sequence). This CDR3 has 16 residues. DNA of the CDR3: TGCAGTGCTTGGACTAGCGGGAGGCTGGTCACCGGGGAGCTGTTTTTT. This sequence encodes CSAWTSGRLVTGELFF.